This T cell receptor (beta chain) came from a study of CD8+CD57+ T cells in acquired aplastic anemia. In the case of this clonotype: Just one base apart from a much larger clone, this may be a read error. No conserved phenylalanine or tryptophan ends this CDR3, so it is likely a read error.

The template used for profiling TCR beta VDJ and CDR3 was genomic DNA. TCRdb recomputed calls from the reads with MiXCR, one row per CDR3 protein. Seen here are some 220,000 distinct CDR3 sequences, about 37% observed once, and the top ten hold 0.95% to 1.2%. This CDR3 is built from 14 residues. CDR1 is ENHRY, CDR2 SYGVKD, per germline. Trimming pared 11 bases from V and 3 bases from J, leaving 19 bases between. V is TRBV10-3 and J is TRBJ1-1; D unresolved. Sample: sorted CD4+, CD8+, or CD8+CD57+ T cells (not recorded which) from PBMCs. The sequence derives from a human donor in good health, serving as a control. The CDR3 is CALTPGSWDTEAFS. The CDR3 region has the DNA TGTGCCTTAACTCCCGGGTCTTGGGACACTGAAGCTTTCTCT.